The 4 T cell receptor beta chains in this list originate from one sample, sequenced in a study of early T cells in non-severe SARS-CoV-2 infection. TCRdb re-called the 5' RACE reads through MiXCR, storing one row per CDR3 protein. The top ten hold over 9.5% of the sample, which has approximately 74,000 distinct CDR3 sequences, 13% to 15% seen once. Source material: whole blood. These TCRs come from an adult who was a healthcare worker with PCR-confirmed SARS-CoV-2 infection or an uninfected control (not recorded which).

This clonotype was counted between two and nine times. The chain is built from TRBV20-1 and TRBJ1-2; tentative D call: TRBD1 (5 bases). Trimming cost V 6 bases and J 1 base, with 12 bases left between them. The CDR3 sequence is 13 residues long. Per the germline V gene, CDR1 is DFQATT and CDR2 is SNEGSKA (reference sequence). DNA for the CDR3: TGCAGTGCCCACCTTGGGGGTAACTATGGCTACACCTTC. It codes for CSAHLGGNYGYTF.

CDR3 coding DNA: TGCGCCAGCAGCTCACGAGGACAGGGAATATCCTACGAGCAGTACTTC. Translated: CASSSRGQGISYEQYF. The chain recombines TRBV5-1 with TRBJ2-7, with 8 bases matching TRBD1. J lost 1 base, V lost 3 bases, and 9 bases had no gene match. The CDR3 covers 16 residues. Germline assignment: CDR1 SGHRS and CDR2 YFSETQ. Variable domain in full (rest from reference TRBV5-1 and TRBJ2-7): KAGVTQTPRYLIKTRGQQVTLSCSPISGHRSVSWYQQTPGQGLQFLFEYFSETQRNKGNFPGRFSGRQFSNSRSEMNVSTLELGDSALYLCASSSRGQGISYEQYFGPGTRLTVT.

This rearrangement joins TRBV6-2 or TRBV6-3 to TRBJ2-3, with TRBD2 matching 8 bases. The V gene's germline CDR1 is MNHEY and CDR2 SVGEGT. V gave up 0 bases and J gave up 4 bases; unmatched junction bases: 6. The CDR3 is 16 amino acids. CDR3 residues: CASSYSTGLEADTQYF. The CDR3 DNA follows: TGTGCCAGCAGTTACTCGACGGGACTAGAGGCAGATACGCAGTATTTT.

This clonotype was found a few times. The chain carries TRBV19 and TRBJ1-2; D remains ambiguous. The CDR3 totals 13 residues. Germline-derived CDR1 and CDR2 are LNHDA and SQIVND (reference sequence). Trimming stripped 3 bases from V and 2 bases from J, with 7 bases between. The CDR3 bases are TGTGCCAGTAGTATTCGAGGGAACTATGGCTACACCTTC. Protein sequence: CASSIRGNYGYTF. The variable domain in full, completed from reference TRBV19 and TRBJ1-2, reads DGGITQSPKYLFRKEGQNVTLSCEQNLNHDAMYWYRQDPGQGLRLIYYSQIVNDFQKGDIAEGYSVSREKKESFPLTVTSAQKNPTAFYLCASSIRGNYGYTFGSGTRLTVV.